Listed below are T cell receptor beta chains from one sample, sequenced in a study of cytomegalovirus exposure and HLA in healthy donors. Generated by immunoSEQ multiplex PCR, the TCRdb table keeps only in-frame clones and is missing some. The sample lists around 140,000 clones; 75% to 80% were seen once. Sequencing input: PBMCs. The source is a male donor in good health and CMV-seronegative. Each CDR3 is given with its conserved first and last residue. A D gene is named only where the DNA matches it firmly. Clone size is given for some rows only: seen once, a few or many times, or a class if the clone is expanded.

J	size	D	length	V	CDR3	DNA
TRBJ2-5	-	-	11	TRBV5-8	CASSLLETQYF	TGTGCCAGCAGCCTATTAGAGACCCAGTACTTC
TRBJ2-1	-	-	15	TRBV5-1	CASSPTRLNYNEQFF	TGCGCCAGCAGCCCGACTAGGCTGAACTACAATGAGCAGTTCTTC
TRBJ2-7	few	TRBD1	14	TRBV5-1	CASSSRTGSYEQYF	TGCGCCAGCAGCTCAAGGACAGGTTCCTACGAGCAGTACTTC
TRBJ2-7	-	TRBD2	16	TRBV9	CASSAHPSGSPSEQYF	TGTGCCAGCAGCGCTCATCCGAGCGGGAGTCCCAGCGAGCAGTACTTC
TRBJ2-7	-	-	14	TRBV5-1	CASSGGTSSYEQYF	TGCGCCAGCAGCGGAGGGACTTCCTCCTACGAGCAGTACTTC
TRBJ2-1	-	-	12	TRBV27	CASRERLNEQFF	TGTGCCAGCAGAGAGCGGCTAAATGAGCAGTTCTTC
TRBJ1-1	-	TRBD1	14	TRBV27	CASSIRNRGHEAFF	TGTGCCAGCAGTATCAGAAACAGGGGGCATGAAGCTTTCTTT
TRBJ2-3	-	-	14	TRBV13	CASSLGAGTDTQYF	TGTGCCAGCAGCTTAGGTGCGGGCACAGATACGCAGTATTTT
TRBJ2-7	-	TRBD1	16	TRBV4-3	CASSQDMGTGGYEQYF	TGCGCCAGCAGCCAAGATATGGGGACAGGGGGCTACGAGCAGTACTTC
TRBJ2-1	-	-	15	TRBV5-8	CASSLGTFGSNEQFF	TGTGCCAGCAGCCTAGGGACTTTCGGGTCCAATGAGCAGTTCTTC
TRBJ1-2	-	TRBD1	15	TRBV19	CASGIGGVANYGYTF	TGTGCCAGTGGGATAGGGGGCGTAGCTAACTATGGCTACACCTTC
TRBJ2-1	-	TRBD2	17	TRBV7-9	CASSPPRLVAGYNEQFF	TGTGCCAGCAGCCCCCCACGCCTTGTAGCGGGGTACAATGAGCAGTTCTTC
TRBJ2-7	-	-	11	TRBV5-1	CASSGRYEQYF	TGCGCCAGCAGCGGGAGATACGAGCAGTACTTC
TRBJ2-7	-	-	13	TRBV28	CASRIGQYNEQYF	TGTGCCAGCAGGATCGGACAGTACAACGAGCAGTACTTC
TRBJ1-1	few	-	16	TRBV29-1	CSVRAGPPDSATEAFF	TGCAGCGTTCGGGCGGGGCCCCCGGATAGTGCCACTGAAGCTTTCTTT
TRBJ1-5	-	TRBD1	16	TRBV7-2	CASSPRGTGGYQPQHF	TGTGCCAGCAGCCCACGAGGGACAGGGGGCTATCAGCCCCAGCATTTT
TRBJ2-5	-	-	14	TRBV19	CASSISGYQETQYF	TGTGCCAGTAGTATCAGCGGTTACCAAGAGACCCAGTACTTC
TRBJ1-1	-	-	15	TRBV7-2	CASSLTAGASTEAFF	TGTGCCAGCAGCTTAACGGCAGGGGCCAGCACTGAAGCTTTCTTT
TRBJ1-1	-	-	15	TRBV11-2	CASSWAGGTNTEAFF	TGTGCCAGCAGCTGGGCCGGAGGGACGAACACTGAAGCTTTCTTT
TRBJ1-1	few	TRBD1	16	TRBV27	CASSLGTGGWRAEAFF	TGTGCCAGCAGTTTAGGGACAGGGGGATGGAGGGCTGAAGCTTTCTTT
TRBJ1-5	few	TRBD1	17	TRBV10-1	CATHWDRGRYSNQPQHF	TGCGCCACCCATTGGGACAGGGGAAGGTATAGCAATCAGCCCCAGCATTTT
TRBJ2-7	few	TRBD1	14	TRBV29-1	CSVEAGQGAYEQYF	TGCAGCGTTGAAGCCGGACAGGGGGCCTACGAGCAGTACTTC
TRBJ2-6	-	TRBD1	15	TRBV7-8	CASSLRQGGANVLTF	TGTGCCAGCAGCTTGCGACAGGGGGGGGCCAACGTCCTGACTTTC
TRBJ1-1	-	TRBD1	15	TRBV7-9	CASSGNDRGGTEAFF	TGTGCCAGCAGCGGAAACGACAGGGGAGGGACTGAAGCTTTCTTT
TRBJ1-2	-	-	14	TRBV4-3	CASSQGQTYYGYTF	TGCGCCAGCAGCCAAGGACAGACGTACTATGGCTACACCTTC
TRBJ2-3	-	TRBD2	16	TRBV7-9	CSSSLAGGGASDTQYF	TGTTCCAGCAGCTTAGCCGGGGGAGGGGCCAGCGATACGCAGTATTTT
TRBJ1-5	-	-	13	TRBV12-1	CASSVDSNQPQHF	TGTGCCAGCAGCGTCGACAGTAATCAGCCCCAGCATTTT
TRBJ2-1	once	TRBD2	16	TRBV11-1	CASSFSGLAGVNEQFF	TGTGCCAGCAGCTTTAGTGGACTAGCGGGAGTCAATGAGCAGTTCTTC
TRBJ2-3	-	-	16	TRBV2	CASSEGGSGLRDTQYF	TGTGCCAGCAGTGAAGGAGGTAGCGGCCTTCGAGATACGCAGTATTTT
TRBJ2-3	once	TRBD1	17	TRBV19	CASSTITRTGSTDTQYF	TGTGCCAGTAGTACGATTACCCGGACAGGAAGCACAGATACGCAGTATTTT
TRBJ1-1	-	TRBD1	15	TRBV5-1	CASSSRTGGNTEAFF	TGCGCCAGCAGCTCGCGGACAGGGGGAAACACTGAAGCTTTCTTT
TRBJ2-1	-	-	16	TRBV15	CATSRGALGSYNEQFF	TGTGCCACCAGCAGAGGGGCACTCGGCTCCTACAATGAGCAGTTCTTC
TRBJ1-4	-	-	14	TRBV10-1	CASSERIGEEKLFF	TGCGCCAGCAGTGAAAGGATCGGGGAGGAAAAACTGTTTTTT
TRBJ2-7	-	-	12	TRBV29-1	CSVTGEDYEQYF	TGCAGCGTCACGGGGGAGGACTACGAGCAGTACTTC
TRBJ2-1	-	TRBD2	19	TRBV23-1	CASSLPGLAGGSTYSEQFF	TGCGCCAGCAGTCTCCCGGGACTAGCGGGGGGATCCACCTACAGTGAGCAGTTCTTC
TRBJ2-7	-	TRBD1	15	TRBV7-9	CASSLGAGGLYEQYF	TGTGCCAGCAGCTTAGGGGCAGGGGGCTTGTACGAGCAGTACTTC
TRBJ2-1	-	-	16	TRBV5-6	CASTILSGSIYNEQFF	TGTGCCAGCACCATCCTTTCGGGGTCGATTTACAATGAGCAGTTCTTC
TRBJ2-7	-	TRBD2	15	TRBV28	CASRPHTSGRGEQYF	TGTGCCAGCAGACCCCATACGAGCGGGAGAGGCGAGCAGTACTTC
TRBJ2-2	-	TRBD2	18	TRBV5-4	CASSLLGLAGLNTGELFF	TGTGCCAGCAGCTTGTTGGGACTAGCGGGATTGAACACCGGGGAGCTGTTTTTT
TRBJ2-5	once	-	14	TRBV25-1	CASSVRGLGETQYF	TGTGCCAGCAGTGTTCGAGGGTTGGGGGAGACCCAGTACTTC
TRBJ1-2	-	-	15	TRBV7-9	CASSPRVWSNYGYTF	TGTGCCAGCAGCCCCCGCGTTTGGAGTAACTATGGCTACACCTTC
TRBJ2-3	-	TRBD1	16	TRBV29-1	CSVETGTGRAADTQYF	TGCAGCGTTGAAACCGGGACAGGGCGTGCCGCAGATACGCAGTATTTT
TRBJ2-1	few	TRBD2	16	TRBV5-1	CASSLDSGRAYNEQFF	TGCGCCAGCAGCTTGGATAGCGGGAGGGCCTACAATGAGCAGTTCTTC
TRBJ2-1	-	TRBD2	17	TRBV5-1	CASSPGTSGGQHNEQFF	TGCGCCAGCAGCCCTGGGACTAGCGGGGGGCAACACAATGAGCAGTTCTTC
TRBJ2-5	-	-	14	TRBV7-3	CASSLLARSGTQYF	TGTGCCAGCAGCCTCCTGGCCAGGAGCGGGACCCAGTACTTC
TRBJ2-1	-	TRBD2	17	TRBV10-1	CASSSVLGLGSYNEQFF	TGCGCCAGCAGTTCTGTTCTTGGACTAGGTTCCTACAATGAGCAGTTCTTC
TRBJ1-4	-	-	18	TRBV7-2	CASSSSYHRAKYHEKLFF	TGTGCCAGCAGCTCATCTTACCATAGAGCGAAGTACCATGAAAAACTGTTTTTT
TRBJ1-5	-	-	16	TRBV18	CASSPGVLSLNQPQHF	TGTGCCAGCTCCCCCGGGGTTCTATCTCTCAATCAGCCCCAGCATTTT
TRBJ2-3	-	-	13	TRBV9	CASSSGGTDTQYF	TGTGCCAGCAGCTCCGGTGGCACAGATACGCAGTATTTT
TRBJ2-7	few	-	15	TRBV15	CATSREAGASYEQYF	TGTGCCACCAGCAGAGAGGCAGGGGCGTCCTACGAGCAGTACTTC
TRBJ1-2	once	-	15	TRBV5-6	CASSPYKQGTYGYTF	TGTGCCAGCAGCCCTTATAAACAGGGAACCTATGGCTACACCTTC
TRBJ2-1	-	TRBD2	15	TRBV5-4	CASSVRTSPYNEQFF	TGTGCCAGCAGCGTACGGACTAGCCCCTACAATGAGCAGTTCTTC
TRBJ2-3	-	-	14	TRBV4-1	CASSQGFGTDTQYF	TGCGCCAGCAGCCAGGGCTTTGGAACGGATACGCAGTATTTT
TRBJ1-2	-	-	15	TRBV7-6	CASSLRPSGVYGYTF	TGTGCCAGCAGCTTACGCCCGTCCGGGGTATATGGCTACACCTTC
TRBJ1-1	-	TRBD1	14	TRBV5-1	CASSSGQVNTEAFF	TGCGCCAGCAGCTCGGGACAGGTGAACACTGAAGCTTTCTTT
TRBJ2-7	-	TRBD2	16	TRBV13	CASSLGTSGLSYEQYF	TGTGCCAGCAGCTTAGGGACTAGCGGGCTCTCCTACGAGCAGTACTTC
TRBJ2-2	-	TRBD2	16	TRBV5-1	CASSYSGSSNTGELFF	TGCGCCAGCAGCTATAGCGGGAGCTCGAACACCGGGGAGCTGTTTTTT
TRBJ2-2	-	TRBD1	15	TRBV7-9	CASSPGTGNTGELFF	TGTGCCAGCAGCCCCGGGACAGGGAACACCGGGGAGCTGTTTTTT
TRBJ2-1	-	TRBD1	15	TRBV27	CASSLGQGTYNEQFF	TGTGCCAGCAGTTTGGGACAGGGGACCTACAATGAGCAGTTCTTC
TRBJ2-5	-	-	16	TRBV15	CATSRDSSSPQETQYF	TGTGCCACCAGCAGAGATAGTAGCTCGCCCCAAGAGACCCAGTACTTC